The 5 T cell receptor beta chains below were found in one sample sequenced in a study of T cells in localized non-small cell lung cancer. Sequenced by immunoSEQ multiplex PCR; TCRdb stores in-frame clones only, minus some. Seen here are approximately 1,400 clones, just under 30% observed once, and the top ten hold around 10%. The source was normal lung tissue next to the tumor, collected before any cancer treatment. The receptors were sampled from a man between 35 and 75 years old with stage I lung adenocarcinoma.

This rearrangement joins TRBV30 to TRBJ1-3; D call uncertain. Between the trimmed V and J ends, which lost 1 base and 1 base, there was a span of 11 bases. The germline gives CDR1 GTSNPN, CDR2 SVGIG (reference sequence). This CDR3 is 15 amino acids long. DNA of the CDR3: TGTGCCTGGAGTGACGTAGTAACGTCTGGAAACACCATATATTTT. The encoded protein is CAWSDVVTSGNTIYF.

This clone showed up just a few times. Other DNA sequences in this sample translate to the same CDR3. The chain recombines TRBV19 with TRBJ1-1; D possibly corresponds to TRBD1 (5 bases). Trimming pared 5 bases from V and 1 base from J, leaving 11 bases between. The CDR3 covers 14 residues. Germline V gene lookup returns CDR1 LNHDA and CDR2 SQIVND (reference sequence). CDR3 residues: CASSLGRGNTEAFF. The CDR3 DNA is TGTGCCAGTAGTTTGGGACGGGGGAACACTGAAGCTTTCTTT.

This clone has only a few counts. The gene calls are TRBV5-1 and TRBJ2-2; no definite D call. Germline loops: CDR1 SGHRS, CDR2 YFSETQ. The CDR3 totals 14 residues. Trimming took 3 bases from V and 2 from J, leaving 8 bases between them. The CDR3 DNA follows: TGCGCCAGCAGCTACACTGTTAACACCGGGGAGCTGTTTTTT. Translation: CASSYTVNTGELFF. The complete variable domain, with remaining parts taken from reference TRBV5-1 and TRBJ2-2, reads KAGVTQTPRYLIKTRGQQVTLSCSPISGHRSVSWYQQTPGQGLQFLFEYFSETQRNKGNFPGRFSGRQFSNSRSEMNVSTLELGDSALYLCASSYTVNTGELFFGEGSRLTVL.

The chain couples TRBV29-1 to TRBJ1-1; unclear D gene. The CDR3 consists of 13 residues. V gave up 1 base and J gave up 0 bases, with 6 bases separating them. The germline V gene encodes CDR1 SQVTM and CDR2 ANQGSEA. The CDR3 coding sequence is TGCAGCGTTGAAGCGCAGATGAACACTGAAGCTTTCTTT. Its translation: CSVEAQMNTEAFF.

The chain joins TRBV11-3 to TRBJ1-1; D is unclear. The germline V gene has CDR1 SGHNT and CDR2 YENEEA. V lost 2 bases, J lost 4 bases, and 14 bases lay in between. This CDR3 has 15 residues. In nucleotides, the CDR3 is TGTGCCAGCAGCTTATCGCCGGGATTAGGCACTGAAGCTTTCTTT. Amino acids: CASSLSPGLGTEAFF.